The rows below give T cell receptor beta chains drawn from one sample of a study of post-analysis software for immune sequencing data. TCRdb reprocessed the PCR reads with MiXCR, giving one entry per CDR3 protein. Of about 820,000 distinct CDR3 sequences detected, around 50% appear once; the ten largest clones hold roughly 4.4%. What was sequenced was blood. The receptor set was obtained from a girl between 10 and 17 years old with multiple sclerosis. Each CDR3 is given with its conserved first and last residue. D genes are given only for firm matches. Size tells how often a clone was seen (once, few, many) or the class of an expanded clone, and some rows leave it out.

J	length	size	V	D	CDR3	DNA
TRBJ2-7	15	NA	TRBV10-3	TRBD2	CAISRPGLAGYEQYF	TGTGCCATCAGTCGTCCGGGACTAGCGGGTTACGAGCAGTACTTC
TRBJ2-7	14	NA	TRBV7-2	NA	CASSLIGPTHEQYF	TGTGCCAGCAGCTTAATCGGGCCAACCCACGAGCAGTACTTC
TRBJ2-5	16	NA	TRBV9	TRBD2	CASSPAHTSGPGTQYF	TGTGCCAGCAGTCCGGCCCACACTAGCGGACCAGGGACCCAGTACTTC
TRBJ2-7	13	few	TRBV12-3/TRBV12-4	NA	CASSWAGPYEQYF	TGTGCCAGCAGTTGGGCGGGCCCCTACGAGCAGTACTTC
TRBJ2-3	15	few	TRBV9	NA	CASSVAPTSTDTQYF	TGTGCCAGCAGCGTAGCTCCAACCTCCACAGATACGCAGTATTTT
TRBJ2-1	16	once	TRBV4-1	TRBD2	CASSQAPGTSGGEQFF	TGCGCCAGCAGCCAAGCCCCCGGGACTAGCGGGGGGGAGCAGTTCTTC
TRBJ2-1	19	NA	TRBV5-1	TRBD1	CASKGGTGQKRYPYNEQFF	TGCGCCAGCAAGGGTGGGACAGGTCAAAAGCGGTACCCCTACAATGAGCAGTTCTTC
TRBJ1-2	14	NA	TRBV20-1	NA	CSARDPWGYYGYTF	TGCAGTGCTAGAGACCCGTGGGGGTATTATGGCTACACCTTC
TRBJ1-2	19	NA	TRBV7-8	NA	CASSLDLEVGRGIKYGYTF	TGTGCCAGCAGCTTAGATTTAGAGGTAGGCAGGGGAATAAAGTACGGCTACACCTTC
TRBJ1-1	15	few	TRBV29-1	NA	CSVQYTGTWGTEAFF	TGCAGCGTCCAATATACCGGGACGTGGGGCACTGAAGCTTTCTTT
TRBJ2-3	14	many	TRBV5-1	TRBD1	CASSSTGGTDTQYF	TGCGCCAGCAGCTCGACAGGGGGCACAGATACGCAGTATTTT
TRBJ2-7	15	NA	TRBV5-5	NA	CASSLEARALYEQYF	TGTGCCAGCAGCTTGGAAGCACGAGCCCTCTACGAGCAGTACTTC
TRBJ2-7	13	NA	TRBV29-1	NA	CSVEKGGSGEQYF	TGCAGCGTTGAGAAGGGGGGCAGTGGCGAGCAGTACTTC
TRBJ1-4	16	once	TRBV12-5	NA	CASGFSGDLTNEKLFF	TGTGCTAGTGGTTTTTCCGGGGACTTAACTAATGAAAAACTGTTTTTT
TRBJ2-5	16	NA	TRBV27	TRBD1	CASRVVGTGVSETQYF	TGTGCCAGCAGGGTAGTAGGGACAGGGGTGAGTGAGACCCAGTACTTC
TRBJ2-1	13	once	TRBV7-2	NA	CASSTGSEGGQFF	TGTGCCAGCAGCACGGGGTCTGAAGGCGGCCAGTTCTTC
TRBJ2-7	15	NA	TRBV3-1	NA	CASSPQGKRAYEQYF	TGTGCCAGCAGCCCCCAAGGAAAGCGGGCCTACGAGCAGTACTTC
TRBJ2-3	14	NA	TRBV20-1	TRBD2	CSARTSGRGDTQYF	TGCAGTGCCCGGACTAGCGGGAGAGGCGATACGCAGTATTTT
TRBJ2-7	17	NA	TRBV11-2	TRBD1	CASSLKSPGQGAYEQYF	TGTGCCAGCAGCTTAAAGTCCCCGGGACAGGGGGCGTACGAGCAGTACTTC
TRBJ2-7	14	NA	TRBV20-1	NA	CSAGGQPSHYEQYF	TGCAGTGCTGGAGGACAGCCTTCTCACTACGAGCAGTACTTC
TRBJ1-4	13	NA	TRBV6-5	NA	CASSLGANEKLFF	TGTGCCAGCAGTCTAGGAGCTAATGAAAAACTGTTTTTT
TRBJ2-1	16	few	TRBV6-5	TRBD2	CASSLIAGGAYNEQFF	TGTGCCAGCAGCTTAATAGCGGGAGGTGCCTACAATGAGCAGTTCTTC
TRBJ2-5	14	NA	TRBV5-4	NA	CASSFHGRAETQYF	TGTGCCAGCAGCTTTCACGGACGGGCGGAGACCCAGTACTTC
TRBJ2-5	14	NA	TRBV11-2	TRBD1	CASSSLKDRATQYF	TGTGCCAGCAGCTCCCTAAAGGACAGGGCCACCCAGTACTTC
TRBJ2-7	11	NA	TRBV21-1	NA	CASPRDHGQYF	TGTGCCAGCCCAAGGGACCACGGGCAGTACTTC
TRBJ2-5	11	few	TRBV7-8	NA	CASSLIQTQYF	TGTGCCAGCAGCTTAATTCAGACCCAGTACTTC
TRBJ2-3	12	few	TRBV29-1	NA	CSAWLSTDTQYF	TGCAGCGCATGGCTTTCCACAGATACGCAGTATTTT
TRBJ1-2	14	NA	TRBV6-2/TRBV6-3	NA	CASRPPGANYGYTF	TGTGCCAGCAGACCTCCGGGGGCAAACTATGGCTACACCTTC
TRBJ2-1	15	NA	TRBV2	NA	CASSPDYVSYNEQFF	TGTGCCAGCAGTCCCGACTATGTCTCCTACAATGAGCAGTTCTTC
TRBJ2-3	17	NA	TRBV7-3	TRBD2	CASSPRTSGSSTDTQYF	TGTGCCAGCAGCCCCCGGACTAGCGGATCTAGCACAGATACGCAGTATTTT
TRBJ2-5	11	NA	TRBV20-1	NA	CSASTEETQYF	TGCAGTGCTAGCACGGAAGAGACCCAGTACTTC
TRBJ2-7	14	few	TRBV20-1	NA	CSARVPGASYEQYF	TGCAGTGCTAGAGTCCCGGGGGCTTCCTACGAGCAGTACTTC
TRBJ1-6	15	NA	TRBV5-1	NA	CASSLDLGPNSPLHF	TGCGCCAGCAGCTTGGATCTGGGTCCGAATTCACCCCTCCACTTT
TRBJ1-2	16	NA	TRBV6-1	NA	CASSARGRRGGYGYTF	TGTGCCAGCAGTGCCCGCGGGAGGAGGGGAGGCTATGGCTACACCTTC
TRBJ2-3	11	few	TRBV6-5	NA	CASSYTGLQYF	TGTGCCAGCAGTTACACGGGGCTGCAGTATTTT
TRBJ2-5	17	NA	TRBV4-1	TRBD1	CASSQDLGQGYVETQYF	TGCGCCAGCAGCCAAGATTTAGGACAGGGGTATGTCGAGACCCAGTACTTC
TRBJ2-3	15	NA	TRBV12-5	TRBD1	CASGIRTGSSDTQYF	TGTGCTAGTGGGATCAGGACAGGGAGCTCAGACACGCAGTATTTT
TRBJ1-5	15	NA	TRBV10-3	NA	CAISEGGPLDQPQHF	TGTGCCATCAGTGAAGGGGGTCCCTTGGATCAGCCCCAGCATTTT
TRBJ2-1	17	NA	TRBV15	NA	CATSRDSLLRAENEQFF	TGTGCCACCAGCAGAGATTCTTTATTGCGCGCGGAGAATGAGCAGTTCTTC
TRBJ2-7	13	few	TRBV29-1	TRBD1	CSAEGDSSYEQYF	TGCAGCGCCGAGGGGGACAGCTCCTACGAGCAGTACTTC
TRBJ2-1	15	NA	TRBV29-1	NA	CSVEDSRDLNNEQFF	TGCAGCGTTGAAGATAGTAGGGACTTAAACAATGAGCAGTTCTTC
TRBJ1-5	14	few	TRBV20-1	NA	CSASSQGSNQPQHF	TGCAGTGCTAGTTCCCAGGGTTCCAATCAGCCCCAGCATTTT
TRBJ2-5	11	few	TRBV25-1	NA	CASSDMVEQYF	TGTGCCAGCAGTGACATGGTTGAGCAGTACTTC
TRBJ1-1	14	few	TRBV29-1	TRBD1	CSVEPGGRITEAFF	TGCAGCGTTGAACCAGGGGGCCGGATCACTGAAGCTTTCTTT
TRBJ2-5	12	once	TRBV29-1	NA	CSVEETPETQYF	TGCAGCGTTGAAGAGACCCCCGAGACCCAGTACTTC
TRBJ1-6	13	NA	TRBV6-6	TRBD1	CASRQGLGSPLHF	TGTGCCAGCAGACAGGGGCTCGGCTCACCCCTCCACTTT
TRBJ2-5	15	few	TRBV20-1	NA	CSASVRLVSQETQYF	TGCAGTGCCTCCGTTAGACTAGTGTCGCAAGAGACCCAGTACTTC
TRBJ2-5	12	NA	TRBV7-2	NA	CASSILAETQYF	TGTGCCAGCAGCATACTAGCAGAGACCCAGTACTTC
TRBJ1-1	13	NA	TRBV29-1	NA	CSVEDARDPGAFF	TGCAGCGTTGAAGATGCCCGGGATCCAGGAGCTTTCTTT